The source of this T cell receptor beta chain is a study of T cell repertoires in cytomegalovirus infection. Study summary: From public TCR beta signatures came an indication of both CMV infection and matching HLA type.

The CDR3 contains 14 residues. V lost 1 base and J lost 6, with 11 bases in between. Germline V gives CDR1 SGHTA, CDR2 FQGNSA. TCRdb called the reads again in MiXCR, with one record for every CDR3 protein. The sample shows 750,000 to 950,000 distinct CDR3 sequences, 29% of them seen only once. This clonotype was counted many times. Its target is not known. Study outcomes and limitations: Predominance within the ex vivo response was attributable to HLA-C-restricted CMV-specific TCR beta clonotypes.

This chain links TRBV7-2 with TRBJ2-3; D possibly matches TRBD1 or TRBD2 (5 bases each). The source material was cultured CD8+ T cells from PBMCs, sampled from culture after CMV antigen stimulation. The source of this sequence is a human donor in good health (CMV status not recorded). Some clones in this sample may be carry-over from other donors' samples. The CDR3 region is CASSLGRESDTQYF. CDR3 bases: TGTGCCAGCAGCTTAGGCAGGGAGTCGGATACGCAGTATTTT.